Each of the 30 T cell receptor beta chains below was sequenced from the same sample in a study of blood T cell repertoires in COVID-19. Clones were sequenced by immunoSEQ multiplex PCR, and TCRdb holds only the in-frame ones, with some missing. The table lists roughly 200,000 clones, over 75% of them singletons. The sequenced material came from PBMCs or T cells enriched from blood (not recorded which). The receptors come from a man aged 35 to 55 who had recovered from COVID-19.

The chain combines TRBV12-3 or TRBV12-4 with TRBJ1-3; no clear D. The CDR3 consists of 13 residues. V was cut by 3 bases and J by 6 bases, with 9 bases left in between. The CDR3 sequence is CASSFPAANTIYF. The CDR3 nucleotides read TGTGCCAGCAGTTTCCCGGCGGCAAACACCATATATTTT.

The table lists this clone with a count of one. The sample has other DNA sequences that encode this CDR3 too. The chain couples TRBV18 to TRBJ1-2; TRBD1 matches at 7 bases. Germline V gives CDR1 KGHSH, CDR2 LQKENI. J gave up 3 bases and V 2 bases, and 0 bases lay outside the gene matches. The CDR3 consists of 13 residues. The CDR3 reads CASSPDRDYGYTF. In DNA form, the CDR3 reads TGTGCCAGCTCACCAGACAGGGACTATGGCTACACCTTC.

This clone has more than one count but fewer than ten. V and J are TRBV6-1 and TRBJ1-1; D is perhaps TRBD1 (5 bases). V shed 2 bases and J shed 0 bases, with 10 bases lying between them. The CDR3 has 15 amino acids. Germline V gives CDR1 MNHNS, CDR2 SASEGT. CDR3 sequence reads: CASSEKLGLNTEAFF. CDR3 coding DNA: TGTGCCAGCAGTGAAAAGCTGGGGCTGAACACTGAAGCTTTCTTT.

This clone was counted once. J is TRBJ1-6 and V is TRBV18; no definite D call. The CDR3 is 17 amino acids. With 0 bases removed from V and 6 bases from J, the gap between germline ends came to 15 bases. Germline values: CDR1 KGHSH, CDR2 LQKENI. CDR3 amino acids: CASSPPTRPRLNSPLHF. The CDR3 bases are TGTGCCAGCTCACCACCTACTCGGCCGCGGCTTAATTCACCCCTCCACTTT.

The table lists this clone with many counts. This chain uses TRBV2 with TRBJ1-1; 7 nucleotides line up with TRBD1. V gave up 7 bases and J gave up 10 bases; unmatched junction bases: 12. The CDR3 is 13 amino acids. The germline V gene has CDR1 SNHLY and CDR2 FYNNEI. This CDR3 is CASIRQGRFGAFF. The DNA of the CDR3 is TGTGCCAGCATCAGACAGGGTCGGTTTGGAGCTTTCTTT. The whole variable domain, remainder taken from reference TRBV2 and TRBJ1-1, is EPEVTQTPSHQVTQMGQEVILRCVPISNHLYFYWYRQILGQKVEFLVSFYNNEISEKSEIFDDQFSVERPDGSNFTLKIRSTKLEDSAMYFCASIRQGRFGAFFGQGTRLTVV.

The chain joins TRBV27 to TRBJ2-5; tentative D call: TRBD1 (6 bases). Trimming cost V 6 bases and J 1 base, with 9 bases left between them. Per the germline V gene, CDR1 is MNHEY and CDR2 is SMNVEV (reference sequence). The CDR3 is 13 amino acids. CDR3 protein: CASSTGPQETQYF. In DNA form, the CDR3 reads TGTGCCAGCAGCACAGGGCCCCAAGAGACCCAGTACTTC.

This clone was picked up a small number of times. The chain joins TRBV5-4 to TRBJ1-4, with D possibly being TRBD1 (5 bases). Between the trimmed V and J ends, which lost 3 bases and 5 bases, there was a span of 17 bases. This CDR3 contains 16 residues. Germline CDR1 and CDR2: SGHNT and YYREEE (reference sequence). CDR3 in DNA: TGTGCCAGCAGCTGTAAGACGACAGCTATAAATGAAAAACTGTTTTTT. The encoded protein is CASSCKTTAINEKLFF.

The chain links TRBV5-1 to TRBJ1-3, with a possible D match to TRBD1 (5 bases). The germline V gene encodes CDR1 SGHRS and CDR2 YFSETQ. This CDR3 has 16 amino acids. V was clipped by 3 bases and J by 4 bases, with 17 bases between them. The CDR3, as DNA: TGCGCCAGCAGCTCCCTCGGGGGGGGGAGCGGAAACACCATATATTTT. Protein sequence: CASSSLGGGSGNTIYF.

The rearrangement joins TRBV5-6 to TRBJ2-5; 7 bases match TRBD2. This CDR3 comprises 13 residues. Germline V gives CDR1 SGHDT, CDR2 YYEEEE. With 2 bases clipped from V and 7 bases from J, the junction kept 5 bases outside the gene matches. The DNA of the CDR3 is TGTGCCAGCAGCTTCGGGGGGTCGGCGACCCAGTACTTC. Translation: CASSFGGSATQYF.

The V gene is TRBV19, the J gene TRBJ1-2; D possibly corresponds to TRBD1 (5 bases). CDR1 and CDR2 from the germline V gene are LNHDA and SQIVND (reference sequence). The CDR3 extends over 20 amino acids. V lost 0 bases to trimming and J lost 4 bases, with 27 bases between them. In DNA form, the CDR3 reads TGTGCCAGTAGTATAGATCGTGAGAGAGACAGTGCCTTCCGAGGCTATGGCTACACCTTC. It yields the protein CASSIDRERDSAFRGYGYTF.

The CDR3 nucleotides read TGTGCCAGCAGTTTAGGGGCGGGGGGTTTCACAGATACGCAGTATTTT. This translates into CASSLGAGGFTDTQYF. V is TRBV27 and J is TRBJ2-3; the match to TRBD2 covers 8 bases. Losses at the gene ends were 2 bases for V and 2 bases for J; bases not matched to a gene: 6. Germline V gene data show CDR1 as MNHEY and CDR2 as SMNVEV (reference sequence). The CDR3 has 16 residues.

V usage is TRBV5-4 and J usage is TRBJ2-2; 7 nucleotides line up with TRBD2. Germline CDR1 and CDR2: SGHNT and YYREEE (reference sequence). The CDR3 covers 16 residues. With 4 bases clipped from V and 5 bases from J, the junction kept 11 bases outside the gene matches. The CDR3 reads CASSPALRGVTGELFF. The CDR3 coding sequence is TGTGCCAGCAGCCCCGCCCTACGGGGGGTTACCGGGGAGCTGTTTTTT.

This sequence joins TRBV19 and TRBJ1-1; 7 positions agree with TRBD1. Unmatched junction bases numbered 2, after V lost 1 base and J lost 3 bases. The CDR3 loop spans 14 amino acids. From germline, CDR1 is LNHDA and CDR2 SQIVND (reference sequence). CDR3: CASSIGRGDTEAFF. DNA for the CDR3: TGTGCCAGTAGTATAGGCAGGGGGGACACTGAAGCTTTCTTT.

The CDR3 DNA reads TGTGCCAGCAGTTCATACAGGGAATCACCCCTCCACTTT. This sequence encodes CASSSYRESPLHF. This chain uses TRBV6-5 with TRBJ1-6; D is perhaps TRBD1 (6 bases). In germline, CDR1 is MNHEY, CDR2 SVGAGI. The CDR3 is 13 amino acids. V was clipped by 4 bases and J by 10 bases, with 11 bases between them.

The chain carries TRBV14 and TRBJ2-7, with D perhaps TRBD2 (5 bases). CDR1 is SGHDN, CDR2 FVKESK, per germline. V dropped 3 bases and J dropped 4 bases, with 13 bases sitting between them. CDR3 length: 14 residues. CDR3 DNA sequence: TGTGCCAGCAGCCAGCAAGAGGGAAGGTACGAGCAGTACTTC. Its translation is CASSQQEGRYEQYF.

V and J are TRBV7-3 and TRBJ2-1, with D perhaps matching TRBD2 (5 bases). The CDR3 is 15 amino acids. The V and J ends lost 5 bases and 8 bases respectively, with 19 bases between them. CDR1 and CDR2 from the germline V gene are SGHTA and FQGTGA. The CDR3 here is CASSPHPPGSDEQFF. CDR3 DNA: TGTGCCAGCAGCCCCCACCCCCCGGGGTCCGATGAGCAGTTCTTC.

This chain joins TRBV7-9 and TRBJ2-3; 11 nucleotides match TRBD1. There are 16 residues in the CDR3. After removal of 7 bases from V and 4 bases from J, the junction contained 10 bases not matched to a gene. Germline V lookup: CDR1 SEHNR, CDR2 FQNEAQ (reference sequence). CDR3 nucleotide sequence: TGTGCCAGCACCTCCGGGACAGGGGGTGGGGCAGATACGCAGTATTTT. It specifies CASTSGTGGGADTQYF.

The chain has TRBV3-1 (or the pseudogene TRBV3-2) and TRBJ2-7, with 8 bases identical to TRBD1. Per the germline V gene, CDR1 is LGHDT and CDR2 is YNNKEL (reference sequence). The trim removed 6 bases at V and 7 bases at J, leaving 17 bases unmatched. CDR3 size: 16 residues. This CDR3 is CASSRQIGQGAGEQYF. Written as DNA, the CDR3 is TGTGCCAGCAGTCGCCAGATTGGGCAGGGGGCGGGTGAGCAGTACTTC.

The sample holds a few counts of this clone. In nucleotides, the CDR3 is TGTGCCAGCAGCTCTGGACAGTCCTACAATGAGCAGTTCTTC. Translated: CASSSGQSYNEQFF. This chain connects TRBV11-1 to TRBJ2-1, with D tentatively TRBD1 (6 bases). The V end lost 4 bases, the J end lost 1 base, and 8 bases lay between the germline ends. The CDR3 spans 14 residues. CDR1 is SGHAT and CDR2 is FQDESV in the germline V gene (reference sequence).

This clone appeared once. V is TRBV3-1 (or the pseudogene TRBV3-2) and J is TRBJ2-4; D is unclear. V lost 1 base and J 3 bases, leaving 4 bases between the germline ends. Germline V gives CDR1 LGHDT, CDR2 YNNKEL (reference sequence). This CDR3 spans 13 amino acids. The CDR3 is CASSQGSKNIQYF. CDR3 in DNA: TGTGCCAGCAGCCAAGGTAGCAAAAACATTCAGTACTTC.

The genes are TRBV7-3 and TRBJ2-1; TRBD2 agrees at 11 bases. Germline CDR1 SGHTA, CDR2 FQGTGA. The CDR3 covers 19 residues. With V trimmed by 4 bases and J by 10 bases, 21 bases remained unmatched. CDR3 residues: CASSSRGTSGRPSESEQFF. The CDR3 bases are TGTGCCAGCAGCTCACGGGGAACTAGCGGGAGACCGAGTGAGTCGGAGCAGTTCTTC.

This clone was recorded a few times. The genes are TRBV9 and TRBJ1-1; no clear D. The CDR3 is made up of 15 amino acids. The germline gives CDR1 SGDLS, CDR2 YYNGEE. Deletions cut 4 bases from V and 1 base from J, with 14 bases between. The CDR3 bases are TGTGCCAGCAGCCCTGGTAGGACTTCGAACACTGAAGCTTTCTTT. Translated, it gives CASSPGRTSNTEAFF.

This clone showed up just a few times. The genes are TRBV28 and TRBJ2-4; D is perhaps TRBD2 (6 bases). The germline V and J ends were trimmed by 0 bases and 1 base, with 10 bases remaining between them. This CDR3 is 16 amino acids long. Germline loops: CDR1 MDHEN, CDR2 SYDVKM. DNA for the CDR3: TGTGCCAGCAGTTTATGGGCTGGGGGGGCCAAAAACATTCAGTACTTC. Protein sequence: CASSLWAGGAKNIQYF.

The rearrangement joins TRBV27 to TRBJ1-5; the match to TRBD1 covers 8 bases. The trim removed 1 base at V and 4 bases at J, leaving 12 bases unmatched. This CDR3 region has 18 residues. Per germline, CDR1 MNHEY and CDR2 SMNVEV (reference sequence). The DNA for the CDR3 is TGTGCCAGCAGTTTATTAAAACCCGGACAGGGATCGAATCAGCCCCAGCATTTT. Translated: CASSLLKPGQGSNQPQHF.

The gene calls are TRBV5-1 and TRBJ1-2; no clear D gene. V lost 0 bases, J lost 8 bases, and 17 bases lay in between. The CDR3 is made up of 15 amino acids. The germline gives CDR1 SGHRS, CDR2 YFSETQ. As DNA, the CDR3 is TGCGCCAGCAGCTTGGGGAACAACGGGGTCTACGGCTACACCTTC. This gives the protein CASSLGNNGVYGYTF.

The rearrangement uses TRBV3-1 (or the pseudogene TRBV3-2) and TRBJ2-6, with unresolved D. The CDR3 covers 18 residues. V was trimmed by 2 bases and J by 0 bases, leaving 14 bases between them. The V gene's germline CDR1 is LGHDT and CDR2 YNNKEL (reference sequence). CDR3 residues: CASSQLWAQSSGANVLTF. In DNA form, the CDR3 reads TGTGCCAGCAGCCAATTATGGGCGCAGAGCTCTGGGGCCAACGTCCTGACTTTC.

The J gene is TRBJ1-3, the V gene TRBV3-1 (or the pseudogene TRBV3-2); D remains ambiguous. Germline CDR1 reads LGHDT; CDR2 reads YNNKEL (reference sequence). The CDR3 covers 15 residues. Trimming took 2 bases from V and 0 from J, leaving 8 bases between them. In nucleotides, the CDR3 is TGTGCCAGCAGCCAACAGGCCCTCTCTGGAAACACCATATATTTT. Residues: CASSQQALSGNTIYF.

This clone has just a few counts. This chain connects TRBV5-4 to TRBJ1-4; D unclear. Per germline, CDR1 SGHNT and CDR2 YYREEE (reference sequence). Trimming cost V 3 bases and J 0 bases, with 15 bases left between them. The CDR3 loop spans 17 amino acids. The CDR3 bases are TGTGCCAGCAGCTCAAGAGACTACCGTGCAACTAATGAAAAACTGTTTTTT. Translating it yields CASSSRDYRATNEKLFF.

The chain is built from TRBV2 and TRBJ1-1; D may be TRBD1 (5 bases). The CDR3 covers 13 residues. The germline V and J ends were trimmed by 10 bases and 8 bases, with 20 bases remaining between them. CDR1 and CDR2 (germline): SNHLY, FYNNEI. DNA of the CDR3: TGTGCCACCCTGGCACAGATGGGGCTAGAAGCTTTCTTT. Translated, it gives CATLAQMGLEAFF. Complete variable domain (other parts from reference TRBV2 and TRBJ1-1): EPEVTQTPSHQVTQMGQEVILRCVPISNHLYFYWYRQILGQKVEFLVSFYNNEISEKSEIFDDQFSVERPDGSNFTLKIRSTKLEDSAMYFCATLAQMGLEAFFGQGTRLTVV.

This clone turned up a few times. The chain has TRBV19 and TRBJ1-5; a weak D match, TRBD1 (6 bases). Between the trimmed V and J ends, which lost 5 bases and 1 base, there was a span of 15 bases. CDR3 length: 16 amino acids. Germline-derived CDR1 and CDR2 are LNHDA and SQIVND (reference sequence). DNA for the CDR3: TGTGCCAGTAGTTTTAGGCCGGGACAAAGCAATCAGCCCCAGCATTTT. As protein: CASSFRPGQSNQPQHF.